One sample yielded the 9 T cell receptor beta chains listed below, sequenced in a study of T cells in Graves' hyperthyroidism and ophthalmopathy. Using RNA transcripts as the source, TCR beta CDR3 regions were amplified. Carried out on the TCR CDR3, a first-round RT-PCR used the HTBI primer set. A single record per CDR3 protein comes from TCRdb applying MiXCR to the multiplex PCR reads. The table records around 690,000 distinct CDR3 sequences, around 16% of them present only once. The sequenced sample was blood. The receptor set was obtained from a man in his forties or fifties with Graves' hyperthyroidism.

This clonotype was counted a few times. The genes are TRBV30 and TRBJ2-7; D may be TRBD2 (5 bases). The CDR3 length is 12 residues. Germline loops: CDR1 GTSNPN, CDR2 SVGIG (reference sequence). V was clipped by 8 bases and J by 7 bases, with 18 bases between them. The DNA of the CDR3 is TGTGCCCACCGTGAGGGAGTGAAGGAGCAGTACTTC. Residues: CAHREGVKEQYF.

This clonotype was recorded at least ten times. V and J are TRBV28 and TRBJ1-2; 8 bases are a match to TRBD1. The V gene's germline CDR1 is MDHEN and CDR2 SYDVKM. The V gene end was trimmed by 7 bases and the J gene end by 5 bases; junction bases not matched to a gene: 15. The CDR3 is 16 amino acids. Written as DNA, the CDR3 is TGTGCCAGCACCCAACATAGGACAGGGTTGGGATATGGCTACACCTTC. This gives the protein CASTQHRTGLGYGYTF.

At least ten counts were recorded for this clonotype. This rearrangement joins TRBV6-1 to TRBJ2-5; either TRBD1 or TRBD2 may supply D (5 bases each). From germline, CDR1 is MNHNS and CDR2 SASEGT. This CDR3 has 13 amino acids. The ends were cut back, 6 bases at V and 1 base at J, with 9 bases in the middle. The CDR3 protein is CASSAGTQETQYF. For the CDR3, the DNA is TGTGCCAGCAGCGCCGGGACCCAAGAGACCCAGTACTTC.

This clonotype was seen at least ten times. This sequence joins TRBV27 and TRBJ1-1; maybe TRBD1 (6 bases). Looked up from germline, CDR1 is MNHEY and CDR2 is SMNVEV (reference sequence). The length of the CDR3 is 14 residues. The ends were cut back, 3 bases at V and 5 bases at J, with 13 bases in the middle. CDR3 in amino acids: CASSFSGGRTEAFF. The DNA for the CDR3 is TGTGCCAGCAGTTTTTCGGGGGGGCGGACTGAAGCTTTCTTT.

This clonotype was seen repeatedly, ten times or more. The chain carries TRBV2 and TRBJ1-1; no firm D call. Germline V CDR1 and CDR2: SNHLY, FYNNEI. The CDR3 runs 10 residues. Deletions cut 2 bases from V and 9 bases from J, with 4 bases between. The CDR3 loop reads CASSERQAFF. As DNA, the CDR3 is TGTGCCAGCAGTGAAAGGCAAGCTTTCTTT.

This clonotype was seen a handful of times. The chain combines TRBV7-3 with TRBJ2-2, with TRBD1 as a possible D gene (6 bases). The germline V gene has CDR1 SGHTA and CDR2 FQGTGA. The V gene lost 8 bases and the J gene lost 3 bases, with 7 bases spanning the gap. The CDR3 runs to 12 residues. CDR3 nucleotide sequence: TGTGCCAGCGGACAGTACACCGGGGAGCTGTTTTTT. This encodes CASGQYTGELFF. Full variable domain (missing parts from reference TRBV7-3 and TRBJ2-2): GAGVSQTPSNKVTEKGKYVELRCDPISGHTALYWYRQSLGQGPEFLIYFQGTGAADDSGLPNDRFFAVRPEGSVSTLKIQRTERGDSAVYLCASGQYTGELFFGEGSRLTVL.

As to this clonotype: A much larger clone differs from this one at a single base, so this may be a read error. The rearrangement joins TRBV15 to TRBJ2-2, with a tentative D call TRBD1 (6 bases). Germline V CDR1 and CDR2: LNHNV, YYDKDF (reference sequence). The CDR3 totals 14 residues. The CDR3 here is CATSLRDTTGDLFF. Here the CDR3 DNA reads TGTGCCACCAGCCTCCGGGACACTACCGGGGATCTGTTTTTT.

At least ten counts were recorded for this clonotype. The CDR3: CASSLPLAVTEAFF. The CDR3 DNA is TGTGCCAGCAGTTTACCCTTGGCGGTGACTGAAGCTTTCTTT. This chain uses TRBV28 with TRBJ1-1; D unclear. The germline V gene has CDR1 MDHEN and CDR2 SYDVKM. The CDR3 runs to 14 residues. The germline V and J ends were trimmed by 2 bases and 5 bases, with 12 bases remaining between them.

This clonotype was observed at least ten times. The chain combines TRBV7-9 with TRBJ1-1; D call uncertain. V was trimmed by 0 bases and J by 1 base, leaving 9 bases between them. In germline, CDR1 is SEHNR, CDR2 FQNEAQ (reference sequence). The CDR3 runs 15 residues. The DNA of the CDR3 is TGTGCCAGCAGCTTAGCATCGGCCTCGAACACTGAAGCTTTCTTT. It yields the protein CASSLASASNTEAFF.